A single sample gave rise to the 8 T cell receptor beta chains below, sequenced in a study of read filtering for tumor transcriptome and immune sequencing (dated by TCRdb to 2020 to 2021). Sequencing was performed on an Illumina HiSeq 4000. The Immunoverse kit was used to build TCR libraries from about 430 ng RNA, with molecular barcoded adaptors covering alpha/delta and beta/gamma chains. The public sequencing data were trimmed at Q25 with fastp and processed into clonotypes with MiXCR by TCRdb, which kept only in-frame beta chains. Rows with one shared CDR3 protein collapse into an entry with the most common genes and DNA. In this sample the table shows tens of thousands of distinct CDR3 sequences, around 13% of which occur a single time. Jointly, the top ten make up around 19% of the sample. Sequenced input: a population of CD138-negative cells sorted from bone marrow. The sample's cell subset or site, from its label and the paper: bone marrow mononuclear cells depleted of CD138+ plasma/myeloma cells by negative magnetic selection. The source of these receptors is a donor older than 35 with multiple myeloma.

This clonotype was observed many times. The chain carries TRBV28 and TRBJ1-2; no reliable D call. The length of the CDR3 is 12 residues. From germline, CDR1 is MDHEN and CDR2 SYDVKM. Trimming cost V 8 bases and J 6 bases, with 13 bases left between them. CDR3 sequence (DNA): TGTGCCAGCCTCGAGAGAGGGAATGGCTACACCTTC. Translating it yields CASLERGNGYTF.

This clonotype has at least ten counts. V usage is TRBV30 and J usage is TRBJ1-1, with D unclear. The CDR3 has 14 amino acids. V lost 5 bases and J lost 1, with 14 bases in between. The germline gives CDR1 GTSNPN, CDR2 SVGIG (reference sequence). The CDR3 reads CAWGEGIQNTEAFF. In DNA form, the CDR3 reads TGTGCCTGGGGGGAGGGCATTCAGAACACTGAAGCTTTCTTT.

This clonotype was seen many times. The chain has TRBV7-9 and TRBJ2-3; no firm D call. Germline values: CDR1 SEHNR, CDR2 FQNEAQ (reference sequence). This CDR3 is built from 14 residues. The germline V and J ends were trimmed by 7 bases and 5 bases, with 16 bases remaining between them. The CDR3 DNA reads as TGTGCCAGCACCCAATCACGACCGGAAGATACGCAGTATTTT. Its protein product is CASTQSRPEDTQYF.

This clonotype came up many times. The chain couples TRBV20-1 to TRBJ2-5; TRBD2 agrees at 13 bases. V lost 1 base to trimming and J lost 5 bases; unmatched junction nucleotides: 7. The CDR3 has 16 residues. Germline V lookup: CDR1 DFQATT, CDR2 SNEGSKA (reference sequence). CDR3 in DNA: TGCAGTGCTAGAGGCATACTAGCGGGGGGGCCGGAGACCCAGTACTTC. It is translated as CSARGILAGGPETQYF.

At least ten counts were recorded for this clonotype. The gene calls are TRBV27 and TRBJ2-5, with D tentatively TRBD1 (6 bases). Germline lookup yields CDR1 MNHEY and CDR2 SMNVEV (reference sequence). V lost 8 bases to trimming and J lost 4 bases, with 11 bases between them. The CDR3 extends over 12 amino acids. CDR3 DNA sequence: TGTGCCAGCGGTGCCAGGGGAGAGACCCAGTACTTC. Its translation is CASGARGETQYF.

This clonotype was counted at least ten times. V usage is TRBV11-2 and J usage is TRBJ2-7; no firm D call. The V gene lost 0 bases and the J gene lost 6 bases, with 12 bases spanning the gap. From germline, CDR1 is SGHAT and CDR2 FQNNGV. CDR3 size: 14 residues. The CDR3: CASSLDRALREQYF. The CDR3 bases are TGTGCCAGCAGCTTAGATCGGGCCCTCCGCGAGCAGTACTTC. Complete variable domain (other parts from reference TRBV11-2 and TRBJ2-7): EAGVAQSPRYKIIEKRQSVAFWCNPISGHATLYWYQQILGQGPKLLIQFQNNGVVDDSQLPKDRFSAERLKGVDSTLKIQPAKLEDSAVYLCASSLDRALREQYFGPGTRLTVT.

A word on this clonotype: A much more abundant neighbour one base away suggests this may be a read error. V is TRBV4-3 and J is TRBJ2-7; TRBD1 matches 7 bases. Germline V gene data show CDR1 as LGHNA and CDR2 as YSLEER. This CDR3 spans 15 amino acids. The V gene end was trimmed by 4 bases and the J gene end by 1 base; junction bases not matched to a gene: 7. The CDR3 region is CASSLLTGVSYEQYF. The CDR3 DNA reads TGCGCCAGCAGCCTCTTAACAGGGGTATCCTACGAGCAGTACTTC.

In its sample, this clonotype was seen many times. The gene calls are TRBV2 and TRBJ1-5; no definite D call. The germline V and J ends were trimmed by 4 bases and 2 bases, with 9 bases remaining between them. The CDR3 is 14 amino acids. Germline V gives CDR1 SNHLY, CDR2 FYNNEI. CDR3 loop: CASSGKWGNQPQHF. The CDR3 nucleotides read TGTGCCAGCAGTGGCAAGTGGGGCAATCAGCCCCAGCATTTT.